Following are 28 T cell receptor beta chains from one sample sequenced in a study of blood T cell repertoires in COVID-19. TCRdb's copy holds only in-frame clones and misses some; the assay was immunoSEQ multiplex PCR. Among around 170,000 clones listed, 80% were seen once. Sequenced sample: PBMCs or T cells enriched from blood (not recorded which). The source is a man aged 60 to 69 who had been exposed to COVID-19.

V usage is TRBV6-5 and J usage is TRBJ2-1; a possible D gene is TRBD2 (6 bases). In germline, CDR1 is MNHEY, CDR2 SVGAGI. V was pared by 0 bases and J by 5 bases, with 14 bases between. CDR3 length equals 16 residues. The CDR3 nucleotides are TGTGCCAGCAGTTACTCGTCTGGCGGGACCAACAATGAGCAGTTCTTC. Encoded protein: CASSYSSGGTNNEQFF.

This chain links TRBV19 with TRBJ2-2; possibly TRBD2 for D (7 bases). Germline assignment: CDR1 LNHDA and CDR2 SQIVND (reference sequence). The CDR3 runs to 14 residues. Trimming left V 7 bases short and J 6 bases short, with 15 bases between. CDR3 sequence reads: CASKRGAGAGELFF. CDR3 DNA sequence: TGTGCCAGTAAACGGGGGGCCGGCGCCGGGGAGCTGTTTTTT.

J is TRBJ2-5 and V is TRBV6-5, with D unclear. Trimming shortened V by 0 bases and J by 2 bases, and 10 bases separated the two germline ends. The CDR3 loop spans 15 amino acids. The germline gives CDR1 MNHEY, CDR2 SVGAGI. The CDR3 sequence is CASSYSSRVQETQYF. The CDR3 bases are TGTGCCAGCAGTTACTCGAGTCGAGTTCAAGAGACCCAGTACTTC.

The V call is TRBV21-1, the J call TRBJ2-1; TRBD2 reflects the table's D call only, with no check against the DNA. TRBV21-1 is classified as a pseudogene. The CDR3 is 17 residues long. The CDR3 protein is CASSKEDGAGGYNEQFF. The CDR3 bases are TGTGCCAGCAGCAAAGAGGATGGGGCGGGAGGCTACAATGAGCAGTTCTTC.

This rearrangement joins TRBV2 to TRBJ1-1, with 8 bases that match TRBD1. The CDR3 is 14 amino acids. The junction had 7 bases not matched to a gene; V was cut back by 6 bases and J by 4 bases. Looked up from germline, CDR1 is SNHLY and CDR2 is FYNNEI. CDR3 sequence: CASRRTGLGTEAFF. DNA for the CDR3: TGTGCCAGCAGAAGGACAGGGCTTGGCACTGAAGCTTTCTTT.

The J gene is TRBJ2-7, the V gene TRBV5-4, with 8 positions matching TRBD1. The CDR3 contains 15 residues. Trimming removed 6 bases from V and 3 bases from J; junction bases left unmatched: 11. Germline V gene lookup returns CDR1 SGHNT and CDR2 YYREEE (reference sequence). CDR3: CASTLTGTGRYEQYF. CDR3 bases: TGTGCCAGCACCCTTACCGGGACAGGACGCTACGAGCAGTACTTC.

The chain joins TRBV24-1 to TRBJ2-1, with 7 bases identical to TRBD2. This CDR3 comprises 15 residues. V lost 7 bases to trimming and J lost 10 bases; unmatched junction nucleotides: 15. The germline gives CDR1 KGHDR, CDR2 SFDVKD. CDR3 sequence (DNA): TGTGCCACCAGCAAGGCGGGCCGACGCGGGAGAGAGCAGTTCTTC. This codes for CATSKAGRRGREQFF.

V gene TRBV19 combines with J gene TRBJ1-1, with D possibly TRBD1 on 5 matching bases. This CDR3 spans 15 amino acids. CDR1 and CDR2 (germline): LNHDA, SQIVND (reference sequence). The V gene lost 5 bases and the J gene lost 5 bases, with 18 bases spanning the gap. This CDR3 reads CASSARREKGTEAFF. The DNA for the CDR3 is TGTGCCAGTAGTGCCCGGAGAGAGAAGGGGACTGAAGCTTTCTTT.

Details on this clone: This sample includes further DNA sequences coding for the same CDR3. The chain links TRBV9 to TRBJ2-7, with TRBD2 matching over 11 bases. This CDR3 is built from 15 residues. The germline V gene has CDR1 SGDLS and CDR2 YYNGEE. Unmatched junction bases numbered 1, after V lost 0 bases and J lost 2 bases. The CDR3 nucleotides read TGTGCCAGCAGCGTAGGGACTAGCGGGCCCTACGAGCAGTACTTC. It yields the protein CASSVGTSGPYEQYF.

The chain couples TRBV5-1 to TRBJ2-2; D not resolved. V was shortened by 1 base and J by 4 bases, with 11 bases between the two germline ends. Germline lookup yields CDR1 SGHRS and CDR2 YFSETQ. CDR3 length equals 15 residues. The DNA of the CDR3 is TGCGCCAGCAGCTTGTCTCTTTTGAGCACCGGGGAGCTGTTTTTT. This sequence encodes CASSLSLLSTGELFF.

The rearrangement links TRBV4-1 to TRBJ1-2, with unresolved D. The CDR3 runs 13 residues. Germline CDR1 reads MGHRA; CDR2 reads YSYEKL. The ends were cut back, 0 bases at V and 7 bases at J, with 9 bases in the middle. DNA of the CDR3: TGCGCCAGCAGCCAAGACGAGGCCGCTGGCTACACCTTC. Protein sequence: CASSQDEAAGYTF.

The chain links TRBV11-2 to TRBJ1-2; D possibly corresponds to TRBD1 (6 bases). V lost 5 bases and J lost 4, with 11 bases in between. This CDR3 comprises 13 residues. Germline V gene data show CDR1 as SGHAT and CDR2 as FQNNGV. The CDR3 spells CASSPRDIYGYTF. The CDR3 DNA reads as TGTGCCAGCAGCCCAAGGGACATCTATGGCTACACCTTC.

J is TRBJ2-3 and V is TRBV5-1; D uncertain. The germline V gene encodes CDR1 SGHRS and CDR2 YFSETQ. The germline V and J ends were trimmed by 1 base and 2 bases, with 5 bases remaining between them. The CDR3 is made up of 13 amino acids. CDR3 coding DNA: TGCGCCAGCAGCTTGTCGTTCACAGATACGCAGTATTTT. This encodes CASSLSFTDTQYF.

This clone was recorded only once. The rearrangement joins TRBV11-2 to TRBJ1-5; D might be TRBD1 (5 bases). Trimming pared 5 bases from V and 4 bases from J, leaving 12 bases between. This CDR3 has 14 residues. CDR1 and CDR2 (germline): SGHAT, FQNNGV. CDR3 amino acids: CASSTDRYNQPQHF. The CDR3 DNA is TGTGCCAGCAGCACCGACAGATATAATCAGCCCCAGCATTTT.

CDR3 sequence: CASSLAPGTMNTEAFF. DNA of the CDR3: TGTGCCAGCAGCTTGGCCCCAGGCACCATGAACACTGAAGCTTTCTTT. V and J are TRBV5-6 and TRBJ1-1; D ambiguous. Germline V gives CDR1 SGHDT, CDR2 YYEEEE. V was trimmed by 0 bases and J by 0 bases, leaving 12 bases between them. The CDR3 totals 16 residues.

The CDR3 nucleotides read TGTGCCAGCAGCCTGGGACAGGGGGCCTATGGCTACACCTTC. It translates to CASSLGQGAYGYTF. The chain combines TRBV9 with TRBJ1-2, with 12 bases aligning to TRBD1. Germline V lookup: CDR1 SGDLS, CDR2 YYNGEE. The CDR3 runs to 14 residues. The J segment lost 4 bases and the V segment lost 4 bases, leaving 2 bases of the junction unmatched. The complete variable domain, with remaining parts taken from reference TRBV9 and TRBJ1-2, reads DSGVTQTPKHLITATGQRVTLRCSPRSGDLSVYWYQQSLDQGLQFLIQYYNGEERAKGNILERFSAQQFPDLHSELNLSSLELGDSALYFCASSLGQGAYGYTFGSGTRLTVV.

As for this clone: A read error is possible here, since a much larger clone lies one base away. The CDR3 here is CASTRGAGELFF. DNA of the CDR3: TGTGCCAGCACCCGGGGGGCCGGGGAGCTGTTTTTT. The V call is TRBV25-1, the J call TRBJ2-2; 7 positions match TRBD2. The V gene end was trimmed by 7 bases and the J gene end by 6 bases; junction bases not matched to a gene: 2. Germline V gene sequence: CDR1 MGHDK, CDR2 SYGVNS. The length of the CDR3 is 12 residues.

The chain uses TRBV19 and TRBJ1-4; D perhaps matches TRBD1 (6 bases). This CDR3 has 15 amino acids. Trimming removed 7 bases at V and 7 bases at J, with 19 bases between. Germline V gene sequence: CDR1 LNHDA, CDR2 SQIVND (reference sequence). CDR3 residues: CASTRRGVDTEKLFF. The CDR3 bases are TGTGCCAGTACCCGCAGGGGCGTCGATACTGAAAAACTGTTTTTT. The full variable domain, completed using reference TRBV19 and TRBJ1-4, is DGGITQSPKYLFRKEGQNVTLSCEQNLNHDAMYWYRQDPGQGLRLIYYSQIVNDFQKGDIAEGYSVSREKKESFPLTVTSAQKNPTAFYLCASTRRGVDTEKLFFGSGTQLSVL.

The chain links TRBV7-2 to TRBJ2-1, with TRBD2 identical over 7 bases. Trimming at V came to 5 bases and at J to 10 bases, leaving 14 bases not matched to a gene. CDR1 is SGHTA and CDR2 is FQGNSA in the germline V gene. The CDR3 is made up of 15 amino acids. CDR3 bases: TGTGCCAGCAGCATGCTTCGGGGGAGGGGTAGCGAGCAGTTCTTC. It yields the protein CASSMLRGRGSEQFF.

V usage is TRBV27 and J usage is TRBJ1-5, with D possibly TRBD1 on 5 matching bases. The CDR3 runs to 15 residues. In germline, CDR1 is MNHEY, CDR2 SMNVEV (reference sequence). V was shortened by 5 bases and J by 1 base, with 12 bases between the two germline ends. Here the CDR3 DNA reads TGTGCCAGCAGTACCCCAGGGAGGAGCAATCAGCCCCAGCATTTT. Translated, it gives CASSTPGRSNQPQHF.

A single count supports this clone. This chain's CDR3 is CASSSSGAVETQYF. CDR3 nucleotide sequence: TGTGCCAGCAGTTCGTCAGGGGCTGTGGAGACCCAGTACTTC. V and J are TRBV27 and TRBJ2-5, with D tentatively TRBD1 (6 bases). Trimming took off 4 bases at V and 5 bases at J, with 14 bases between the two ends. The CDR3 contains 14 residues. Germline V CDR1 and CDR2: MNHEY, SMNVEV (reference sequence).

The chain links TRBV11-2 to TRBJ2-3, with D tentatively TRBD2 (6 bases). Deletions cut 3 bases from V and 2 bases from J, with 12 bases between. The CDR3 contains 15 residues. CDR1 is SGHAT and CDR2 is FQNNGV in the germline V gene. Here the CDR3 reads CASSLGTGNTDTQYF. For the CDR3, the DNA is TGTGCCAGCAGCTTGGGGACTGGAAACACAGATACGCAGTATTTT.

V usage is TRBV24-1 and J usage is TRBJ2-7; 12 positions agree with TRBD2. V shed 4 bases and J 7 bases; nucleotides not matched to a gene: 4. Germline CDR1 reads KGHDR; CDR2 reads SFDVKD. The CDR3 has 14 amino acids. CDR3 nucleotide sequence: TGTGCCACCAGTGACCCCGGACTAGCGGGGGAGCAGTACTTC. Translating it yields CATSDPGLAGEQYF.

This clone appeared a single time. The rearrangement links TRBV7-3 to TRBJ2-5; TRBD1 matches 8 bases. The CDR3 runs to 15 residues. CDR1 and CDR2 (germline): SGHTA, FQGTGA. V was clipped by 5 bases and J by 4 bases; unmatched bases: 9. CDR3 sequence (DNA): TGTGCCAGCAGCCGCGACAGGGGTAATCGAGAGACCCAGTACTTC. The encoded protein is CASSRDRGNRETQYF.

V usage is TRBV28 and J usage is TRBJ2-1, with D perhaps TRBD2 (5 bases). Germline CDR1 and CDR2: MDHEN and SYDVKM. Deletions cut 1 base from V and 10 bases from J, with 8 bases between. The CDR3 loop spans 12 amino acids. CDR3 sequence: CASSLSGYEQFF. CDR3 sequence (DNA): TGTGCCAGCAGTTTATCGGGGTACGAGCAGTTCTTC. Full variable domain (missing parts from reference TRBV28 and TRBJ2-1): DVKVTQSSRYLVKRTGEKVFLECVQDMDHENMFWYRQDPGLGLRLIYFSYDVKMKEKGDIPEGYSVSREKKERFSLILESASTNQTSMYLCASSLSGYEQFFGPGTRLTVL.

The genes are TRBV4-1 and TRBJ1-6; TRBD1 is a possible D gene (6 bases). The CDR3 has 15 residues. Germline V CDR1 and CDR2: MGHRA, YSYEKL. Deletions cut 4 bases from V and 5 bases from J, with 12 bases between. The CDR3 sequence is CASSPGALDNSPLHF. CDR3 coding DNA: TGCGCCAGCAGCCCAGGGGCGTTAGATAATTCACCCCTCCACTTT.

The chain recombines TRBV27 with TRBJ2-1; TRBD1 matches at 8 bases. The V gene's germline CDR1 is MNHEY and CDR2 SMNVEV (reference sequence). V lost 6 bases, J lost 5 bases, and 12 bases stayed unmatched. This CDR3 comprises 16 residues. CDR3 bases: TGTGCCAGCAGACTCAACAGGGGGGTTGTTAACAATGAGCAGTTCTTC. Its protein is CASRLNRGVVNNEQFF.

The rearrangement uses TRBV6-5 and TRBJ2-7; 8 bases are shared with TRBD2. With 6 bases clipped from V and 2 bases from J, the junction kept 6 bases outside the gene matches. Looked up from germline, CDR1 is MNHEY and CDR2 is SVGAGI. The CDR3 is made up of 14 amino acids. CDR3 nucleotides: TGTGCCAGCAGGGGCGCACTAGCGGCCTACGAGCAGTACTTC. Residues: CASRGALAAYEQYF.